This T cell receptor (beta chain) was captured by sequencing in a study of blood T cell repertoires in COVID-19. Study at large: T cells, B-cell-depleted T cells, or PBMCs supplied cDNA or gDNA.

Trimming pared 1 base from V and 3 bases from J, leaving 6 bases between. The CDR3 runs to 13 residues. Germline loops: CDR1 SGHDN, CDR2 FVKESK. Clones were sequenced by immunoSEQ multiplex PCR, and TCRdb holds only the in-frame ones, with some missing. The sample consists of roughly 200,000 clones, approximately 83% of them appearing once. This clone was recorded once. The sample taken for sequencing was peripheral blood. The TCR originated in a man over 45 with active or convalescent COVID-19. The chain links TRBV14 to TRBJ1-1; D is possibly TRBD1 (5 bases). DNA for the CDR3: TGTGCCAGCAGCCAAGGACAGTACACTGAAGCTTTCTTT. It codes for CASSQGQYTEAFF.